This T cell receptor beta chain was identified during a study of blood T cells in healthy people across ages. Alongside a J-beta primer mix, a sample-barcoded 5' primer served in a second PCR lasting 7 to 11 cycles. MiXCR, run by TCRdb on the 5' RACE reads, gives a single entry per CDR3 protein. The table has about 1,400,000 distinct CDR3 sequences, around 39% seen once; the top ten hold 7% to 9.5%. The sample taken for sequencing was blood. The TCR comes from a woman aged 18-29 years in good health.

DNA for the CDR3: TGTGCCGCAGAGGGGACAGAAAGGAACTATGGCTACACCTTC. Amino acids: CAAEGTERNYGYTF. The V call is TRBV10-3, the J call TRBJ1-2, with TRBD1 matching over 7 bases. The CDR3 is made up of 14 amino acids. CDR1 is ENHRY and CDR2 is SYGVKD in the germline V gene. Losses at the gene ends were 11 bases for V and 2 bases for J; bases not matched to a gene: 11.